This entry lists 10 T cell receptor beta chains sequenced from one sample in a study of cytomegalovirus exposure and HLA in healthy donors. The data were produced by immunoSEQ multiplex PCR, yet TCRdb's version contains in-frame clones alone and is incomplete. The sample consists of roughly 120,000 clones, roughly nine tenths of them appearing once. The material sequenced was PBMCs. The receptors come from a man between 25 and 39 years old in good health and CMV-seronegative.

V usage is TRBV4-2 and J usage is TRBJ2-3; D remains unclear. V lost 0 bases and J lost 2, with 9 bases in between. Germline CDR1 and CDR2: LGHNA and YNFKEQ. The CDR3 runs 15 residues. In nucleotides, the CDR3 is TGTGCCAGCAGCCAAGATCCACGGTCCACAGATACGCAGTATTTT. Translation gives CASSQDPRSTDTQYF.

The chain's CDR3 is CASSGTGGEGETQYF. The CDR3 bases are TGTGCCAGTAGCGGGACAGGGGGCGAAGGGGAGACCCAGTACTTC. The chain is built from TRBV19 and TRBJ2-5; 12 bases map to TRBD1. The germline gives CDR1 LNHDA, CDR2 SQIVND (reference sequence). This CDR3 spans 15 amino acids. J was trimmed by 5 bases and V by 6 bases; bases with no gene match: 7.

The chain combines TRBV28 with TRBJ2-7; TRBD1 aligns across 10 bases. V was clipped by 6 bases and J by 3 bases; unmatched bases: 2. The CDR3 has 13 amino acids. Germline V gene data show CDR1 as MDHEN and CDR2 as SYDVKM. For the CDR3, the DNA is TGTGCCAGCAGGGGGACAGGGGACTACGAGCAGTACTTC. Translation gives CASRGTGDYEQYF.

The chain is built from TRBV28 and TRBJ1-5, with 9 bases fitting TRBD1. The CDR3 consists of 15 residues. The trim removed 6 bases at V and 5 bases at J, leaving 8 bases unmatched. The germline V gene encodes CDR1 MDHEN and CDR2 SYDVKM. The CDR3: CASSPPGQGHQPQHF. The DNA for the CDR3 is TGTGCCAGCAGCCCCCCGGGACAGGGCCATCAGCCCCAGCATTTT.

The rearrangement joins TRBV11-1 to TRBJ2-7; TRBD1 aligns across 7 bases. This CDR3 comprises 13 residues. Germline lookup yields CDR1 SGHAT and CDR2 FQDESV (reference sequence). After removal of 3 bases from V and 5 bases from J, the junction contained 4 bases not matched to a gene. DNA for the CDR3: TGTGCCAGCAGCTTTTACAGGGGCAACGAGCAGTACTTC. Translated: CASSFYRGNEQYF.

This clone was seen once. V is TRBV11-2 and J is TRBJ1-2; no reliable D call. The CDR3 has 12 amino acids. Germline assignment: CDR1 SGHAT and CDR2 FQNNGV. Trimming shortened V by 2 bases and J by 8 bases, and 9 bases separated the two germline ends. The CDR3 is CASSLPTRGYTF. The CDR3 region has the DNA TGTGCCAGCAGCTTACCCACTCGGGGCTACACCTTC.

The chain couples TRBV21-1 to TRBJ2-1; TRBD2 reflects the table's D call only, with no check against the DNA. TRBV21-1 is marked as a pseudogene. The CDR3 is 20 residues long. The CDR3 DNA reads as TGTGCCAGCAGCCAGGAGTACATAGCGGGGGGGCCTAGCTCCTACAATGAGCAGTTCTTC. Protein sequence: CASSQEYIAGGPSSYNEQFF.

This clone was counted once. J is TRBJ1-1 and V is TRBV27; TRBD1 matches 10 bases. From germline, CDR1 is MNHEY and CDR2 SMNVEV (reference sequence). With V trimmed by 4 bases and J by 0 bases, 8 bases remained unmatched. This CDR3 has 17 amino acids. The CDR3 loop is CASSSGTGVPVNTEAFF. The CDR3 DNA follows: TGTGCCAGCAGTTCCGGGACAGGGGTACCTGTGAACACTGAAGCTTTCTTT.

The chain couples TRBV14 to TRBJ2-7; D remains unclear. CDR1 is SGHDN, CDR2 FVKESK, per germline. The CDR3 is 13 residues long. V lost 1 base, J lost 0 bases, and 4 bases lay in between. The CDR3 nucleotides read TGTGCCAGCAGCCAAGTTCTCTCCTACGAGCAGTACTTC. Translated: CASSQVLSYEQYF.

This clone was found once. The rearrangement links TRBV7-9 to TRBJ1-1; D remains unclear. The CDR3 is made up of 13 amino acids. CDR1 and CDR2 (germline): SEHNR, FQNEAQ (reference sequence). V lost 5 bases, J lost 4 bases, and 11 bases lay in between. This CDR3 reads CASSPVGSTEAFF. The CDR3 DNA reads TGTGCCAGCAGCCCGGTAGGGAGCACTGAAGCTTTCTTT.